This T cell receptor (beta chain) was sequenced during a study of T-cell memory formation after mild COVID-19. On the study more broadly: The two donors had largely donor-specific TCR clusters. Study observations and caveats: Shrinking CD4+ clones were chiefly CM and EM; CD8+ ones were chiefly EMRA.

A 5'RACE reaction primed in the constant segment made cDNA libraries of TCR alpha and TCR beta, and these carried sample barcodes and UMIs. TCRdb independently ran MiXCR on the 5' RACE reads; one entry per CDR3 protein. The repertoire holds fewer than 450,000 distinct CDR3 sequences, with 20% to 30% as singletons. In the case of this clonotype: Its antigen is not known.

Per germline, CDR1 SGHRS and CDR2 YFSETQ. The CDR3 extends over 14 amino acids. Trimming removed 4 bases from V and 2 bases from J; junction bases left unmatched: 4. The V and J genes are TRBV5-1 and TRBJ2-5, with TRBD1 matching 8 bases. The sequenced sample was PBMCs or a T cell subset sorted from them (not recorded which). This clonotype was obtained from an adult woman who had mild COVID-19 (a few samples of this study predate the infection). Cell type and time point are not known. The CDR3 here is CASSLTGAQETQYF. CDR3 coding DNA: TGCGCCAGCAGCCTGACAGGGGCACAAGAGACCCAGTACTTC.